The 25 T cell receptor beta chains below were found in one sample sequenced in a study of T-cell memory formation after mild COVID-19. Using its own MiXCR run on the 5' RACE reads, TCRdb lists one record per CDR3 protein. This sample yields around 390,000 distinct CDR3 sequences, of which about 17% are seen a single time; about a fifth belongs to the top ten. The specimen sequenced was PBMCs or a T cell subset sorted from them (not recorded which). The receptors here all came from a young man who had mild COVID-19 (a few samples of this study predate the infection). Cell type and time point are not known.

This CDR3 is CASSLNVPGEDTQYF. For the CDR3, the DNA is TGTGCCAGCAGCTTAAACGTCCCGGGGGAGGATACGCAGTATTTT. This rearrangement joins TRBV7-6 to TRBJ2-3; D is perhaps TRBD2 (6 bases). CDR3 length: 15 residues. Deletions cut 2 bases from V and 6 bases from J, with 15 bases between. Germline assignment: CDR1 SGHVS and CDR2 FNYEAQ.

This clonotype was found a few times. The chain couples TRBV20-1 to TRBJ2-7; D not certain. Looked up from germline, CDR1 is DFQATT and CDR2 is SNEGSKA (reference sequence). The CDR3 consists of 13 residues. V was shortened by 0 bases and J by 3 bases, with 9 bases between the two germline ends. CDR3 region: CSARDPAFYEQYF. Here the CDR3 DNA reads TGCAGTGCTAGAGACCCAGCCTTCTACGAGCAGTACTTC.

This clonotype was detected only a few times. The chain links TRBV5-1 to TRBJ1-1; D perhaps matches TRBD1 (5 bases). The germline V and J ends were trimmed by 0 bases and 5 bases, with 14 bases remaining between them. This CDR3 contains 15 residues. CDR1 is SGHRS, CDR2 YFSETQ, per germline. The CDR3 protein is CASSLETGRWTEAFF. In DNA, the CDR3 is TGCGCCAGCAGCTTGGAAACAGGACGGTGGACTGAAGCTTTCTTT.

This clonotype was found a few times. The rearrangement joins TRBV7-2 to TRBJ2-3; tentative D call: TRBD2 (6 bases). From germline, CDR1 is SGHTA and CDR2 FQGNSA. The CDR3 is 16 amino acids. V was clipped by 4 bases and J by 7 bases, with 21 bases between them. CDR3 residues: CASSSRYRDSLYTQYF. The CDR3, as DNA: TGTGCCAGCAGCTCCCGATACCGGGACTCCCTCTATACGCAGTATTTT.

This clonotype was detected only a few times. The CDR3 DNA reads as TGCAGCGTTGTGCCGGCGGCAGACGCCCTCCAAGAGACCCAGTACTTC. Translating gives CSVVPAADALQETQYF. J is TRBJ2-5 and V is TRBV29-1, with no clear D. The CDR3 extends over 16 amino acids. V lost 4 bases and J 1 base, leaving 19 bases between the germline ends. Per the germline V gene, CDR1 is SQVTM and CDR2 is ANQGSEA. Full variable domain (remainder filled in from reference TRBV29-1 and TRBJ2-5): SAVISQKPSRDICQRGTSLTIQCQVDSQVTMMFWYRQQPGQSLTLIATANQGSEATYESGFVIDKFPISRPNLTFSTLTVSNMSPEDSSIYLCSVVPAADALQETQYFGPGTRLLVL.

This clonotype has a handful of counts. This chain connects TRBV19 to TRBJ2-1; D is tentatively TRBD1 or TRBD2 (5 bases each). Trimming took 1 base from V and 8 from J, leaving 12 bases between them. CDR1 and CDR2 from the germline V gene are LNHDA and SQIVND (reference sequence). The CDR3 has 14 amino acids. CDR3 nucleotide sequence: TGTGCCAGTAGTATAGCCAGGGTTAGCGATGAGCAGTTCTTC. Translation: CASSIARVSDEQFF.

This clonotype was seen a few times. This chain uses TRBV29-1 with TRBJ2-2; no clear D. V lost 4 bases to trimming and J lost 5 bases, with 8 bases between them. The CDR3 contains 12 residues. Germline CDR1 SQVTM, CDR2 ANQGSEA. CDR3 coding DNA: TGCAGCGTTGTCCCGATTACCGGGGAGCTGTTTTTT. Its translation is CSVVPITGELFF.

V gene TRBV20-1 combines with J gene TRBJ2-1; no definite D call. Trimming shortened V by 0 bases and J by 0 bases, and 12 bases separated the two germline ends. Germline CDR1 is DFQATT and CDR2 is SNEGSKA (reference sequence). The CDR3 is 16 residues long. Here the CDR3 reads CSARDTRPSSYNEQFF. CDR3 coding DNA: TGCAGTGCTAGAGATACGAGACCAAGCTCCTACAATGAGCAGTTCTTC.

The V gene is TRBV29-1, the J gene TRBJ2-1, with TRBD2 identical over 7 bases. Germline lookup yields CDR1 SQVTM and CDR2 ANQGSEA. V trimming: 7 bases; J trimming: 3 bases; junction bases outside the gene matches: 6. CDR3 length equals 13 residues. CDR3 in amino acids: CSAAGGFYNEQFF. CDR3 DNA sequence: TGCAGCGCCGCCGGGGGGTTCTACAATGAGCAGTTCTTC.

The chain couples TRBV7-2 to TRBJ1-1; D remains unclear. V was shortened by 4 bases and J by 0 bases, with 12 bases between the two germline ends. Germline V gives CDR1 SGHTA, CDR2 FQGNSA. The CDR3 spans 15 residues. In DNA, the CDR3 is TGTGCCAGCAGCTCGACCGGGGTTCTGAACACTGAAGCTTTCTTT. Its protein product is CASSSTGVLNTEAFF.

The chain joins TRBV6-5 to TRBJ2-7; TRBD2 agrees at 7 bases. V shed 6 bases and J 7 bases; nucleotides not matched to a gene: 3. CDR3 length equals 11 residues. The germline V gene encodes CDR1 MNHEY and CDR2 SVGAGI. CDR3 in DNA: TGTGCCAGCAGGCTGGGGGGGGAGCAGTACTTC. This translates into CASRLGGEQYF.

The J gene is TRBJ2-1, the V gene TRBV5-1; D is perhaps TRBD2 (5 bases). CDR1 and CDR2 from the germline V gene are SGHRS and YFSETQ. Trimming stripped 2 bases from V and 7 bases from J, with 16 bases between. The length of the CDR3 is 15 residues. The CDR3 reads CASSLGRGLGNEQFF. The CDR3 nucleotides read TGCGCCAGCAGCTTAGGTCGGGGTCTTGGTAATGAGCAGTTCTTC.

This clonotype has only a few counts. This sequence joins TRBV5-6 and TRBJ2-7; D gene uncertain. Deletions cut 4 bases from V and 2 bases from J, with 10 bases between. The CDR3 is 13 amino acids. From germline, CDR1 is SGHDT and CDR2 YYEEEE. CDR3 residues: CASSQDLTYEQYF. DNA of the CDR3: TGTGCCAGCAGCCAAGACCTCACCTACGAGCAGTACTTC.

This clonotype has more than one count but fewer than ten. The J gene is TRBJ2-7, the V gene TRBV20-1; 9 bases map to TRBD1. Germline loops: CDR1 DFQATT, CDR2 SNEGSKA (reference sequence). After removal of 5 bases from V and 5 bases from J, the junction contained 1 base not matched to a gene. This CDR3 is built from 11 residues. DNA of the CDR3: TGCAGTGCTGGACAGGGGAACGAGCAGTACGTC. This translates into CSAGQGNEQYV.

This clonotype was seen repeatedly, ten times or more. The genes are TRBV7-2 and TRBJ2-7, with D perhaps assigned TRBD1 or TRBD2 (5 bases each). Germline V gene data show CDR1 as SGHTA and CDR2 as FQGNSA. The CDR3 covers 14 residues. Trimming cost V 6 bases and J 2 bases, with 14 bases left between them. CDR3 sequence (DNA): TGTGCCAGCAGTATGACCGGGACGCCCTACGAGCAGTACTTC. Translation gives CASSMTGTPYEQYF. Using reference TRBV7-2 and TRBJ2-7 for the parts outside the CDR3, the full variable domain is GAGVSQSPSNKVTEKGKDVELRCDPISGHTALYWYRQSLGQGLEFLIYFQGNSAPDKSGLPSDRFSAERTGGSVSTLTIQRTQQEDSAVYLCASSMTGTPYEQYFGPGTRLTVT.

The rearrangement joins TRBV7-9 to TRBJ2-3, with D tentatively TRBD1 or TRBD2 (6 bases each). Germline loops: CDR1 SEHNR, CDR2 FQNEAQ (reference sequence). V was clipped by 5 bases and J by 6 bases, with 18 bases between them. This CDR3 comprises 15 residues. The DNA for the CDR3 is TGTGCCAGCAGCCCTATTGGAGGGGGTCTGGATACGCAGTATTTT. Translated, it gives CASSPIGGGLDTQYF.

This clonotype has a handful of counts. The chain's CDR3 is CASTHPWVTDTQYF. CDR3 bases: TGTGCCAGCACCCACCCGTGGGTTACAGATACGCAGTATTTT. The J gene is TRBJ2-3, the V gene TRBV28; D is unclear. Germline V gene sequence: CDR1 MDHEN, CDR2 SYDVKM. This CDR3 has 14 residues. V lost 7 bases, J lost 3 bases, and 14 bases lay in between.

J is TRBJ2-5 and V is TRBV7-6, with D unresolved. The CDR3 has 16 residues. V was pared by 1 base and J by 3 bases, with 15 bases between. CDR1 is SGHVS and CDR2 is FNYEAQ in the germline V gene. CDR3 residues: CASSLGAISRKETQYF. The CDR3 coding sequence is TGTGCCAGCAGCTTAGGCGCTATATCGCGGAAAGAGACCCAGTACTTC.

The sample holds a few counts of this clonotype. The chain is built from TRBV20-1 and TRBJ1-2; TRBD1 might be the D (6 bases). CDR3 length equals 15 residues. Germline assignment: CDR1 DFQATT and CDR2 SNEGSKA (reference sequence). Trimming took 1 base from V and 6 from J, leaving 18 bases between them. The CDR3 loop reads CSARALQGRTDGYTF. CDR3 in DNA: TGCAGTGCTAGAGCGTTACAGGGTAGGACGGATGGCTACACCTTC.

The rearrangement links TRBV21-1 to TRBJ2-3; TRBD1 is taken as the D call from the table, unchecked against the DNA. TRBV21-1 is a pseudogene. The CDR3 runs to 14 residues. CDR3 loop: CASSKGGRLDTQYF. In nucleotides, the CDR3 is TGTGCCAGCAGCAAGGGGGGACGATTGGATACGCAGTATTTT.

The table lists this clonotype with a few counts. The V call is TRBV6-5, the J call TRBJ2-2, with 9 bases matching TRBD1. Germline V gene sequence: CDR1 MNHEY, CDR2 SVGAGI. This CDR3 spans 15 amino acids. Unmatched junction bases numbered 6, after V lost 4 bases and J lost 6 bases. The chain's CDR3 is CASSSTGGKSGELFF. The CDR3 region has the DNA TGTGCCAGCAGTTCGACAGGGGGGAAGTCCGGGGAGCTGTTTTTT.

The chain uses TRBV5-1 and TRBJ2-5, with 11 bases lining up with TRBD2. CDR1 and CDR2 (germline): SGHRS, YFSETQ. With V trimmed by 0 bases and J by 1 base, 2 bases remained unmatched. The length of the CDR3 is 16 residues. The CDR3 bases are TGCGCCAGCAGCTTGGTTAGCGGGGGGGGCCAAGAGACCCAGTACTTC. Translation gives CASSLVSGGGQETQYF. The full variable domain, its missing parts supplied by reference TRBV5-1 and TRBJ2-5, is KAGVTQTPRYLIKTRGQQVTLSCSPISGHRSVSWYQQTPGQGLQFLFEYFSETQRNKGNFPGRFSGRQFSNSRSEMNVSTLELGDSALYLCASSLVSGGGQETQYFGPGTRLLVL.

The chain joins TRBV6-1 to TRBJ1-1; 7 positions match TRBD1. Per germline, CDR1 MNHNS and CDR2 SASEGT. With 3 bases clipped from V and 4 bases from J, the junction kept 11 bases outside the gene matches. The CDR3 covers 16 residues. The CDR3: CASSDGTASGSTEAFF. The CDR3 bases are TGTGCCAGCAGTGATGGGACAGCCTCAGGTAGCACTGAAGCTTTCTTT.

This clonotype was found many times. CDR3: CSASPSGGAQETQYF. CDR3 nucleotides: TGCAGTGCTAGTCCTAGCGGGGGGGCCCAAGAGACCCAGTACTTC. This chain joins TRBV20-1 and TRBJ2-5; 12 nucleotides match TRBD2. In germline, CDR1 is DFQATT, CDR2 SNEGSKA (reference sequence). Trimming took 3 bases from V and 1 from J; bases not matched to a gene: 3. This CDR3 spans 15 amino acids.

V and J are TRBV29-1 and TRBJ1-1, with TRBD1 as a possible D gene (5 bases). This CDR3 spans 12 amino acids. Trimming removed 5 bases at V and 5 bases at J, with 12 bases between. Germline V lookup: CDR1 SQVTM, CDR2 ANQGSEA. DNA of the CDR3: TGCAGCGTTCTGTACAGGCAAACTGAAGCTTTCTTT. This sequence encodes CSVLYRQTEAFF.